This T cell receptor (beta chain) was found in a study of control samples from healthy donors and cancer patients. This clone was recorded once. This table comes from immunoSEQ multiplex PCR, and its TCRdb copy is limited to in-frame clones, with some not included. This sample yields around 140,000 clones, of which more than 85% are seen a single time; roughly 3.2% belongs to the top ten. Germline assignment: CDR1 GTSNPN and CDR2 SVGIG (reference sequence). V was cut by 0 bases and J by 3 bases, with 9 bases left in between. The CDR3 is made up of 13 amino acids. V usage is TRBV30 and J usage is TRBJ2-7; D gene ambiguous. The clonotype comes from a man younger than 40 in good health. Specimen: blood. CDR3: CAWSVNHLYEQYF. CDR3 bases: TGTGCCTGGAGTGTAAACCATCTCTACGAGCAGTACTTC.